The entry below gives a single T cell receptor (beta chain) sequence along with its context. The length of the CDR3 is 15 residues. V lost 5 bases and J lost 0; bases outside the gene matches: 4. Looked up from germline, CDR1 is PRHDT and CDR2 is FYEKMQ (reference sequence). In the source study's methods: Estimates of nucleated cell counts were drawn from the amplification of reference gene primers. TCRdb keeps only in-frame clones here, not all; method: immunoSEQ multiplex PCR. D and trimming were read from the DNA, whereas the V and J calls and clone size are those reported in that table. The sample lists 150,000 to 200,000 clones, about 87% occurring once. This record belongs to a study of blood T cell repertoires in COVID-19. Background on the study: PBMCs, B-cell-depleted T cells, or T cells were the source of the cDNA or gDNA that made up the material.

The sample consisted of peripheral blood. The receptor's source is a man aged 18 to 30 with active or convalescent COVID-19. V gene TRBV13 combines with J gene TRBJ2-4; TRBD1 aligns across 7 bases. The CDR3 region has the DNA TGTGCCAGCAGCCCGACAGGGTTAGCCAAAAACATTCAGTACTTC. It encodes CASSPTGLAKNIQYF.